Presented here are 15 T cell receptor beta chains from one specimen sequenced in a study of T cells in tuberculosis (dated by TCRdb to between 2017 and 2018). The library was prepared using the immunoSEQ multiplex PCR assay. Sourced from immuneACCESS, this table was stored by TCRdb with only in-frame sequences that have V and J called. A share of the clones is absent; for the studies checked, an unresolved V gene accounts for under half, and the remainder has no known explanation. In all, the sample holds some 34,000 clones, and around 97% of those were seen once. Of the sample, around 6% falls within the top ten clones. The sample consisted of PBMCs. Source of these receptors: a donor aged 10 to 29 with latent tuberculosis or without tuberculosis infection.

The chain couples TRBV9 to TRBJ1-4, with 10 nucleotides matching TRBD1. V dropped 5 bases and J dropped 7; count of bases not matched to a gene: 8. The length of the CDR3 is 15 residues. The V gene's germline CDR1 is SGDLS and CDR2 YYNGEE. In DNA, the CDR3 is TGTGCCAGCAGGAAGACAGGGGGCCCGGGTGAAAAACTGTTTTTT. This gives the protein CASRKTGGPGEKLFF.

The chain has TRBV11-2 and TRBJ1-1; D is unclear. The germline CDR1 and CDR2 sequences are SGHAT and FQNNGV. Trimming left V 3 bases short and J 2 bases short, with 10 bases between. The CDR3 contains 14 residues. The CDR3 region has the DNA TGTGCCAGCAGCTTGTACAGTTTCAACACTGAAGCTTTCTTT. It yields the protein CASSLYSFNTEAFF.

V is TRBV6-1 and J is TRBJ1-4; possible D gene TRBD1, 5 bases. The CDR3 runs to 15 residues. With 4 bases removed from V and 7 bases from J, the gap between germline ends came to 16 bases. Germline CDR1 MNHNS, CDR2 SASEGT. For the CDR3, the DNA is TGTGCCAGCAGTGCGCGACCGGGACTGGGTGAAAAACTGTTTTTT. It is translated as CASSARPGLGEKLFF.

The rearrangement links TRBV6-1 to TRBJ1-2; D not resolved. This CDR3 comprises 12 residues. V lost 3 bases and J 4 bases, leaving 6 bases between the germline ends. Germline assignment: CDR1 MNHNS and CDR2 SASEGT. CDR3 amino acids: CASSERAYGYTF. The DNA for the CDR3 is TGTGCCAGCAGTGAGAGGGCCTATGGCTACACCTTC.

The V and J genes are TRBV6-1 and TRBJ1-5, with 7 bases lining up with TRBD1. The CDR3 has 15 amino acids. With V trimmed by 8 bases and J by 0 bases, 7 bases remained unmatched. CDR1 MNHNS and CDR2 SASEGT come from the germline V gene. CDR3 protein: CASHGQVNSNQPQHF. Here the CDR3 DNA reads TGTGCCAGCCATGGACAGGTTAATAGCAATCAGCCCCAGCATTTT.

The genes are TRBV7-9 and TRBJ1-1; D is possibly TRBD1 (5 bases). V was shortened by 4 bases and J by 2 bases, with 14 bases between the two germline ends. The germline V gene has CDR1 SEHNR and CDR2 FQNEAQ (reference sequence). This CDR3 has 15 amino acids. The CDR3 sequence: CASSWGGKINTEAFF. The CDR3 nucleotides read TGTGCCAGCAGCTGGGGGGGGAAGATCAACACTGAAGCTTTCTTT.

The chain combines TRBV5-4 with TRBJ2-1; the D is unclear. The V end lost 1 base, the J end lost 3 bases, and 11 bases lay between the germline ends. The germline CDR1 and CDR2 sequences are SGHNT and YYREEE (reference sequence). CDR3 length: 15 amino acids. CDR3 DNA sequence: TGTGCCAGCAGCTTGTTAGATTCCCGCTACAATGAGCAGTTCTTC. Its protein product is CASSLLDSRYNEQFF.

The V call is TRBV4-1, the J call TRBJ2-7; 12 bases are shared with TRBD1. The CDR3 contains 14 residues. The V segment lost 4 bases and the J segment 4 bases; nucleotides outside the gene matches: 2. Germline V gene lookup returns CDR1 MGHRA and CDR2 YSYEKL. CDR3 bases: TGCGCCAGCAGCCGGGACAGGGGGCCTTACGAGCAGTACTTC. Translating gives CASSRDRGPYEQYF.

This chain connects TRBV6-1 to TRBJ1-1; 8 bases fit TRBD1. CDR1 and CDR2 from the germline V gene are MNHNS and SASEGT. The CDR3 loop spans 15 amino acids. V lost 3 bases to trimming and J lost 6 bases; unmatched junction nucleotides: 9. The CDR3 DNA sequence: TGTGCCAGCAGTGATGTGACAGGGGTAAGGGCTGAAGCTTTCTTT. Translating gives CASSDVTGVRAEAFF.

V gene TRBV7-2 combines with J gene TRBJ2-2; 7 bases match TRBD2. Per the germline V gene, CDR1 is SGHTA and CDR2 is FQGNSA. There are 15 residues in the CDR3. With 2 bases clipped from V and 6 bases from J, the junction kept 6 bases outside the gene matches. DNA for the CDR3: TGTGCCAGCAGCTTACGGGGGGTCTTACCCGGGGAGCTGTTTTTT. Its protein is CASSLRGVLPGELFF. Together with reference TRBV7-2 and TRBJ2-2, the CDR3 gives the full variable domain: GAGVSQSPSNKVTEKGKDVELRCDPISGHTALYWYRQSLGQGLEFLIYFQGNSAPDKSGLPSDRFSAERTGGSVSTLTIQRTQQEDSAVYLCASSLRGVLPGELFFGEGSRLTVL.

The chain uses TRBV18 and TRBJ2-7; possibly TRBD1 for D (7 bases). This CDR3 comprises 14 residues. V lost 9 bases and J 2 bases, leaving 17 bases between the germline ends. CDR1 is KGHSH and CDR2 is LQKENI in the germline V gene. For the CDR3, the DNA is TGTGCCAGTGGCGGGGAAACAGGGGCCTACGAGCAGTACTTC. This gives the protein CASGGETGAYEQYF. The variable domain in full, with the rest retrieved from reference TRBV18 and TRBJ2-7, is NAGVMQNPRHLVRRRGQEARLRCSPMKGHSHVYWYRQLPEEGLKFMVYLQKENIIDESGMPKERFSAEFPKEGPSILRIQQVVRGDSAAYFCASGGETGAYEQYFGPGTRLTVT.

CDR3 protein: CASRPWGRGYTDTQYF. For the CDR3, the DNA is TGTGCCAGCAGACCCTGGGGCAGGGGTTATACTGATACGCAGTATTTT. This chain links TRBV27 with TRBJ2-3; D possibly corresponds to TRBD1 (6 bases). The CDR3 extends over 16 amino acids. CDR1 and CDR2 (germline): MNHEY, SMNVEV (reference sequence). Trimming removed 6 bases from V and 6 bases from J, with 22 bases in between.

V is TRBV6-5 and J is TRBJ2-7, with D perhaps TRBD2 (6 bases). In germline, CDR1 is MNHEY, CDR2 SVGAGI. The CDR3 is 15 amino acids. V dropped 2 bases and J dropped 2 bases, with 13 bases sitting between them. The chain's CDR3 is CASSYAPGDPYEQYF. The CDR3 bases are TGTGCCAGCAGTTACGCCCCGGGAGATCCCTACGAGCAGTACTTC.

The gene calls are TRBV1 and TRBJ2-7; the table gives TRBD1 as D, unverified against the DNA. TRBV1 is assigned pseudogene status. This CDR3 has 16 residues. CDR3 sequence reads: CTSSNAPHGQIYEQYF. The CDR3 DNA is TGCACCAGCAGCAACGCCCCACATGGACAGATCTACGAGCAGTACTTC.

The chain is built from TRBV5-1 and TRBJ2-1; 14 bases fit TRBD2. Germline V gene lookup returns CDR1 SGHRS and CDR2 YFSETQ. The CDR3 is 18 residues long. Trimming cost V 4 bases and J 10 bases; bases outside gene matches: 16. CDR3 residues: CASSPLPQTSGGAREQFF. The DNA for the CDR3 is TGCGCCAGCAGCCCACTCCCTCAGACTAGCGGGGGGGCTAGGGAGCAGTTCTTC.